The 2 T cell receptor beta chains presented below share a single source sample, sequenced in a study of T cells after yellow fever vaccination. Each CDR3 protein gets one entry after TCRdb re-called the 5' RACE reads with MiXCR. There are 250,000 to 300,000 distinct CDR3 sequences in the sample; roughly 13% occur only once, and 0.5% to 0.6% lies in the top ten. The specimen was CD4+ T cells sorted from PBMCs, collected 45 days after the yellow fever booster vaccination. The source of these receptors is a man in his thirties or forties who received the YFV17D yellow fever vaccine.

J is TRBJ2-1 and V is TRBV24-1; D is possibly TRBD1 (6 bases). Deletions cut 4 bases from V and 0 bases from J, with 12 bases between. From germline, CDR1 is KGHDR and CDR2 SFDVKD. This CDR3 is built from 16 residues. The CDR3 here is CATSDLRGGSYNEQFF. The CDR3 nucleotides are TGTGCCACCAGTGACCTCCGAGGGGGCTCCTACAATGAGCAGTTCTTC.

In this sample, this clonotype turned up a few times. The chain couples TRBV10-3 to TRBJ2-3, with 9 bases aligning to TRBD2. The CDR3 extends over 16 amino acids. The V gene end was trimmed by 4 bases and the J gene end by 3 bases; junction bases not matched to a gene: 8. Germline CDR1 is ENHRY and CDR2 is SYGVKD. CDR3 residues: CAISGTSVGRTDTQYF. CDR3 in DNA: TGTGCCATCAGTGGGACTAGCGTGGGACGTACAGATACGCAGTATTTT.